This TCR beta chain emerged from a study of cytomegalovirus exposure and HLA in healthy donors. The wider study: Around 180 million T cells yielded around 120 million unique TCR beta sequences in earlier analysis.

The PCR ran on 60 Vbeta and 13 Jbeta primers. Assay: immunoSEQ multiplex PCR; the TCRdb copy retains only in-frame clones and omits some. The table has around 150,000 clones, around 81% seen once. The CDR3 totals 19 residues. Germline V lookup: CDR1 LGHNT, CDR2 FRNRAP. The V end lost 0 bases, the J end lost 4 bases, and 21 bases lay between the germline ends. The study, taken as a whole, reports: Because they were indistinguishable, some V segments, including TRBV6-2 and TRBV6-3, were excluded.

Note on this clone: Antigen: not known.

Donors likely had unrecorded immune exposures despite being nominally healthy when sampled. Material: PBMCs. The sequence was collected from a woman aged 45-60 years in good health and CMV-seronegative. The gene calls are TRBV12-5 and TRBJ2-2; TRBD1 is a possible D gene (6 bases). Here the CDR3 reads CASGLVPPHRDNPTGELFF. CDR3 DNA sequence: TGTGCTAGTGGTTTGGTCCCCCCCCATCGGGACAACCCCACCGGGGAGCTGTTTTTT.